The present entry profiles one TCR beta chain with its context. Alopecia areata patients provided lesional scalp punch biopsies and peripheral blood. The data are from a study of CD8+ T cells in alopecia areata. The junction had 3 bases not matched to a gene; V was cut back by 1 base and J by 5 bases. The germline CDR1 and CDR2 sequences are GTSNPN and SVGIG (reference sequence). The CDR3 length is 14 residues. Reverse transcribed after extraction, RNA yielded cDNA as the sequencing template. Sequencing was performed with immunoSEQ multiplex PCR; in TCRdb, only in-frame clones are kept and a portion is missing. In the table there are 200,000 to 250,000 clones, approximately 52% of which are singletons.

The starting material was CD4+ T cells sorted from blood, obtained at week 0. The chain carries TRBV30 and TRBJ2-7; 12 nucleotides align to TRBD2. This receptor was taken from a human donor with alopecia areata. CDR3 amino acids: CAWSGLAGVHEQYF. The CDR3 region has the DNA TGTGCCTGGAGTGGACTAGCGGGAGTCCACGAGCAGTACTTC.